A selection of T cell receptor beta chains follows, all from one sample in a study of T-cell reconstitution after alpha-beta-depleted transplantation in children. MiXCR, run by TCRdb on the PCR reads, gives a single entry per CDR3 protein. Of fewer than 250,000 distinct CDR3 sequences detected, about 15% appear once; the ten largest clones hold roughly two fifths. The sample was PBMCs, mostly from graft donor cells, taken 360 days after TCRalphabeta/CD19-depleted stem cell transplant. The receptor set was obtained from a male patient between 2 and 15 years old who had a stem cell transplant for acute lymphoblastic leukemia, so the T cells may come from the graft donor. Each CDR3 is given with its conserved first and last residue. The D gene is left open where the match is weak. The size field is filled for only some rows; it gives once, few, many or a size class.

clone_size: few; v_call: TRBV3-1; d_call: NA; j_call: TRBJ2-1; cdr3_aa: CASSQGWGAYEQFF; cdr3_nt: TGTGCCAGCAGCCAAGGTTGGGGGGCCTATGAGCAGTTCTTC
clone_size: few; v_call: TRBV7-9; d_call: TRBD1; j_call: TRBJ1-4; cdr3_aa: CASSTTGAAEKLFF; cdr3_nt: TGTGCCAGCAGTACCACAGGGGCGGCTGAAAAACTGTTTTTT
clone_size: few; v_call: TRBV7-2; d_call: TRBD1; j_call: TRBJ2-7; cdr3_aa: CASRPQGDSSYEQYF; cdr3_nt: TGTGCCAGCAGGCCACAGGGGGATAGTTCCTACGAGCAGTACTTC
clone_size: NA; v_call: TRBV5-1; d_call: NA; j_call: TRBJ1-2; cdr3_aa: CASSLTGRSYGYTF; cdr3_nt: TGCGCCAGCAGCTTGACGGGCAGGTCCTATGGCTACACCTTC
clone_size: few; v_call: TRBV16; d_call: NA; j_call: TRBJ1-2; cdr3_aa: CASSQGDYGYTF; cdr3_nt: TGTGCCAGCAGCCAAGGCGACTATGGCTACACCTTC
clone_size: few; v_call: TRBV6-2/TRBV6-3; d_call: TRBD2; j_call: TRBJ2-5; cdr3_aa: CASGLAGTQETQYF; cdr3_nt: TGTGCCAGCGGACTAGCGGGGACCCAAGAGACCCAGTACTTC
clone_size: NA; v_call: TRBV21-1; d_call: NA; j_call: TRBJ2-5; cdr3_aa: CASSNGGDRPNQETQYF; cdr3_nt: TGTGCCAGCAGCAACGGCGGGGACAGGCCCAACCAAGAGACCCAGTACTTC
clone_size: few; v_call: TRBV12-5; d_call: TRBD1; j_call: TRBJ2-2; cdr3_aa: CASGLVWPPQGKNTGELFF; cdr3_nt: TGTGCTAGTGGTTTAGTATGGCCCCCACAGGGGAAGAACACCGGGGAGCTGTTTTTT
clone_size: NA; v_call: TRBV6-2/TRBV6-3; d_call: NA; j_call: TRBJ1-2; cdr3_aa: CASSRQGDYGYTF; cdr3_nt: TGTGCCAGCAGCCGACAAGGCGACTATGGCTACACCTTC
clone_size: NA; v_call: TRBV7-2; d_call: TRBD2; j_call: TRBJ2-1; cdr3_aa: CASSLVAGAHNEQFF; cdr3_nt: TGTGCCAGCAGCTTAGTAGCGGGGGCCCACAATGAGCAGTTCTTC
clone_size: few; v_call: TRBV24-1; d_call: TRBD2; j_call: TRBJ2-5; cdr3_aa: CATSDFTRGGGETQYF; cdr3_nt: TGTGCCACCAGTGATTTTACCCGGGGGGGCGGTGAGACCCAGTACTTC
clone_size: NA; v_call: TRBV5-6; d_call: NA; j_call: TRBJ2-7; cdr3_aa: CASSLGRGTHEQYF; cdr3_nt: TGTGCCAGCAGCTTGGGCAGGGGAACCCACGAGCAGTACTTC
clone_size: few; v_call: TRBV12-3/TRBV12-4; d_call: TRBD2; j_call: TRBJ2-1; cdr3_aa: CASTMTSGSYNEQFF; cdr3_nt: TGTGCCAGCACCATGACTAGCGGCTCCTACAATGAGCAGTTCTTC
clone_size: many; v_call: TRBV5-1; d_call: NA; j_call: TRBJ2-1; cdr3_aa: CASSVSYNEQFF; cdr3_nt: TGCGCCAGCAGCGTTAGCTACAATGAGCAGTTCTTC
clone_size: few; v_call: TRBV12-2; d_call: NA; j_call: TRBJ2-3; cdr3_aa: CASRPQQGSSTDTQYF; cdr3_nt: TGTGCAAGTCGCCCCCAACAGGGTTCTAGCACAGATACGCAGTATTTT
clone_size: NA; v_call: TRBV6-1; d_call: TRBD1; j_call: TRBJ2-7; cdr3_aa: CASSLTIIPGQGSYEQYF; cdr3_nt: TGTGCCAGCAGTCTTACAATAATACCGGGACAGGGTTCCTACGAGCAGTACTTC
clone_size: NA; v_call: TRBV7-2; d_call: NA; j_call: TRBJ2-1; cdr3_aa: CASSLRPLSDGEQFF; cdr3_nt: TGTGCCAGCAGCCTTAGACCCCTCAGCGATGGTGAGCAGTTCTTC
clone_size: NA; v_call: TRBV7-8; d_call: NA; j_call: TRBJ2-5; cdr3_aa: CASSYRDEQETQYF; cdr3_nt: TGTGCCAGCAGCTACCGGGACGAGCAAGAGACCCAGTACTTC
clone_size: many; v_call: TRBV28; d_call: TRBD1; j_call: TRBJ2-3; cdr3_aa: CATRQGDTQYF; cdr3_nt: TGTGCCACCCGACAGGGAGATACGCAGTATTTT
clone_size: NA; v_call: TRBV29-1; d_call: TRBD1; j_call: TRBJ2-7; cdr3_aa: CSVEGIGTGAGRYEQYF; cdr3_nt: TGCAGCGTTGAAGGTATCGGGACAGGGGCGGGTAGATACGAGCAGTACTTC
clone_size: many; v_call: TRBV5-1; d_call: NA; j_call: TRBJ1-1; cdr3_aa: CASSLEPGTNTEAFF; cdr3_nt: TGCGCCAGCAGCTTGGAGCCGGGGACGAACACTGAAGCTTTCTTT
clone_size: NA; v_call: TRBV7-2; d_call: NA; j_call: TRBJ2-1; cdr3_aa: CASSAPWRGPKNEQFF; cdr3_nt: TGTGCCAGCAGCGCACCATGGAGGGGGCCGAAGAATGAGCAGTTCTTC
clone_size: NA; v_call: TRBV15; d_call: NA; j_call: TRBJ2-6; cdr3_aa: CATSREIGGGANVLTF; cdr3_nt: TGTGCCACCAGCAGAGAAATAGGCGGGGGGGCCAACGTCCTGACTTTC
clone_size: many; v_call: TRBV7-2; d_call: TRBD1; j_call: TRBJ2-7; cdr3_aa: CASSYGTGDSYEQYF; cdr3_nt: TGTGCCAGCAGCTACGGGACAGGGGACTCCTACGAGCAGTACTTC
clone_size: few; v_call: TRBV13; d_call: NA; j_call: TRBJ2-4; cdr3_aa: CASSLEALRAKNIQYF; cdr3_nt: TGTGCCAGCAGCTTAGAGGCCCTGCGAGCCAAAAACATTCAGTACTTC
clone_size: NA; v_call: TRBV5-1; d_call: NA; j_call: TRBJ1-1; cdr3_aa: CASSLDIGRTEAFF; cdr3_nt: TGCGCCAGCAGCTTGGATATCGGCCGCACTGAAGCTTTCTTT
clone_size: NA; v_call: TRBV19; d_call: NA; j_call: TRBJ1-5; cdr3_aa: CASSIFIQLSNQPQHF; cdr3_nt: TGTGCCAGTAGTATTTTCATCCAACTTAGCAATCAGCCCCAGCATTTT
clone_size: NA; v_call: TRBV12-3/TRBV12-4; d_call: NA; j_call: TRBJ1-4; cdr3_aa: CASKPDGEKLFF; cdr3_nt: TGTGCCAGCAAGCCCGATGGTGAAAAACTGTTTTTT
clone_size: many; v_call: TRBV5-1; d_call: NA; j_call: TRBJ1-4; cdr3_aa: CASSNGTAAEKLFF; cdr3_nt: TGCGCCAGCAGCAACGGGACGGCCGCTGAAAAACTGTTTTTT
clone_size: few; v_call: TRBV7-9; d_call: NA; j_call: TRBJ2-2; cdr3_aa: CASSLSHTGELFF; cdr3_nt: TGTGCCAGCAGCTTAAGTCACACCGGGGAGCTGTTTTTT
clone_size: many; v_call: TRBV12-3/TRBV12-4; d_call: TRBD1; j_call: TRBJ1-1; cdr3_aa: CASSLTGRNTEAFF; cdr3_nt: TGTGCCAGCAGTCTGACAGGGAGGAACACTGAAGCTTTCTTT
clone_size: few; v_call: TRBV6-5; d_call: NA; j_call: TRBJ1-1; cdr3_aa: CASSYFNWGIDTEAFF; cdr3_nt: TGTGCCAGCAGTTACTTCAATTGGGGGATCGACACTGAAGCTTTCTTT
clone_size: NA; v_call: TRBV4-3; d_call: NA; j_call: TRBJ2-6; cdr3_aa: CASSQDRSSGANVLTF; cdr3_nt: TGCGCCAGCAGCCAAGATAGGTCCTCTGGGGCCAACGTCCTGACTTTC
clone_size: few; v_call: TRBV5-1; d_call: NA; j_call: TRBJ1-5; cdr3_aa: CASSLAPGTGPQHF; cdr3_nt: TGCGCCAGCAGCTTGGCCCCCGGAACTGGTCCCCAGCATTTT
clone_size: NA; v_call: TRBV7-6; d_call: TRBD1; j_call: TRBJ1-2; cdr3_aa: CASSPSTGGNYGYTF; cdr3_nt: TGTGCCAGCAGCCCCTCGACAGGGGGCAACTATGGCTACACCTTC
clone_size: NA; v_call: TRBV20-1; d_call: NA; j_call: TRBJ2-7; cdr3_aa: CSARDATGYLYEQYF; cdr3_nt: TGCAGTGCTAGAGACGCGACAGGTTACCTCTACGAGCAGTACTTC